Listed below are T cell receptor beta chains from one sample, sequenced in a study of CD8+ T cells in alopecia areata. Assay: immunoSEQ multiplex PCR; the TCRdb copy retains only in-frame clones and omits some. The sample has about 210,000 clones, approximately 67% seen once. The source was CD4+ T cells sorted from blood, collected at approximately week 45, from a patient treated with tofacitinib. The receptors here all came from a human donor with alopecia areata. CDR3s include the opening cysteine and the closing phenylalanine or tryptophan. Fields, in order: V gene, J gene, D gene, clone size, CDR3 length, CDR3 protein, CDR3 DNA. The D gene is left open where the match is weak. Only part of the rows carry a size: once, few, many, or a class if the clone is expanded.

TRBV30,TRBJ1-1,NA,NA,13,CARRGSGNTEAFF,TGTGCTCGGAGGGGGTCTGGGAACACTGAAGCTTTCTTT
TRBV11-3,TRBJ1-1,NA,NA,15,CASSLRVQGDTEAFF,TGTGCCAGCAGCCTCCGGGTACAGGGAGACACTGAAGCTTTCTTT
TRBV10-3,TRBJ1-2,TRBD1,NA,15,CAISDTGQGTGGYTF,TGTGCCATCAGTGACACGGGACAGGGAACAGGTGGCTACACCTTC
TRBV6-5,TRBJ2-6,NA,once,14,CASSRSSGANVLTF,TGTGCCAGCAGCCGATCCTCTGGGGCCAACGTCCTGACTTTC
TRBV5-1,TRBJ2-1,NA,few,15,CASRLGVSANNEQFF,TGCGCCAGCAGACTGGGTGTTAGCGCGAACAATGAGCAGTTCTTC
TRBV6-5,TRBJ1-5,NA,NA,13,CASRTYSNQPQHF,TGTGCCAGCAGGACCTATAGCAATCAGCCCCAGCATTTT
TRBV5-1,TRBJ1-6,TRBD1,NA,15,CASSWSQGADSPLHF,TGCGCCAGCAGCTGGTCTCAGGGGGCCGATTCACCCCTCCACTTT
TRBV29-1,TRBJ1-4,NA,many,12,CSAGTPSEKLFF,TGCAGCGCCGGGACACCGTCCGAAAAACTGTTTTTT
TRBV6-5,TRBJ1-1,NA,once,15,CASSYSVGMNTEAFF,TGTGCCAGCAGTTACTCTGTAGGCATGAACACTGAAGCTTTCTTT
TRBV29-1,TRBJ2-4,NA,NA,12,CSARTGVNIQYF,TGCAGCGCCCGTACCGGGGTAAACATTCAGTACTTC
TRBV7-9,TRBJ2-3,NA,NA,14,CASSLGLLLDTQYF,TGTGCCAGCAGCTTAGGTCTCCTGCTAGATACGCAGTATTTT
TRBV11-2,TRBJ1-1,NA,NA,13,CASSPTWNTEAFF,TGTGCCAGCAGCCCCACGTGGAACACTGAAGCTTTCTTT
TRBV6-5,TRBJ1-1,NA,few,15,CASRPPGRMNTEAFF,TGTGCCAGCAGGCCTCCGGGACGGATGAACACTGAAGCTTTCTTT
TRBV7-8,TRBJ2-7,TRBD2,NA,16,CASSLSGGLPSYEQYF,TGTGCCAGCAGCTTAAGCGGGGGGCTCCCCTCCTACGAGCAGTACTTC
TRBV29-1,TRBJ1-2,NA,once,14,CSVEQDRANYGYTF,TGCAGCGTTGAACAGGACAGAGCAAACTATGGCTACACCTTC
TRBV11-2,TRBJ1-2,NA,NA,16,CASSLERAPRFHGYTF,TGTGCCAGCAGCTTAGAGAGGGCCCCTAGGTTCCATGGCTACACCTTC
TRBV4-3,TRBJ1-2,NA,NA,13,CASSPDGNYGYTF,TGCGCCAGCAGCCCGGACGGTAACTATGGCTACACCTTC
TRBV19,TRBJ2-7,NA,NA,14,CASSTRLGSYEQYF,TGTGCCAGTAGTACACGACTGGGCTCCTACGAGCAGTACTTC
TRBV19,TRBJ2-1,TRBD2,few,14,CASNRGGFLNEQFF,TGTGCCAGTAATCGGGGAGGGTTTCTGAATGAGCAGTTCTTC
TRBV25-1,TRBJ2-5,NA,NA,16,CASSYPGGMLQETQYF,TGTGCCAGCAGTTACCCTGGGGGGATGCTCCAAGAGACCCAGTACTTC
TRBV9,TRBJ2-2,TRBD1,NA,16,CASSQGQASHTGELFF,TGTGCCAGCAGTCAAGGACAGGCCTCCCACACCGGGGAGCTGTTTTTT
TRBV5-1,TRBJ2-5,TRBD2,NA,14,CASADGGAQETQYF,TGCGCCAGCGCGGACGGGGGGGCCCAAGAGACCCAGTACTTC
TRBV14,TRBJ1-2,NA,NA,12,CASSPGAYGYTF,TGTGCCAGCAGCCCGGGGGCCTATGGCTACACCTTC
TRBV5-1,TRBJ2-5,TRBD2,NA,18,CASSEASTSAVPMETQYF,TGCGCCAGCAGCGAGGCTTCGACTAGCGCCGTACCCATGGAGACCCAGTACTTC
TRBV27,TRBJ1-1,NA,once,13,CASRSLGTSEAFF,TGTGCCAGCAGAAGTTTGGGGACCTCTGAAGCTTTCTTT
TRBV11-2,TRBJ1-2,NA,NA,12,CASSLQGGGYTF,TGTGCCAGCAGCTTGCAGGGCGGGGGCTACACCTTC
TRBV29-1,TRBJ1-2,TRBD1,few,15,CSVFFGQGGNYGYTF,TGCAGCGTCTTTTTCGGACAGGGAGGTAACTATGGCTACACCTTC
TRBV7-2,TRBJ2-1,TRBD2,NA,16,CASSLVSGTTDNEQFF,TGTGCCAGCAGCTTAGTTAGCGGGACTACTGACAATGAGCAGTTCTTC
TRBV15,TRBJ2-4,NA,NA,14,CATSRGGRKNIQYF,TGTGCCACCAGCAGGGGAGGCAGAAAAAACATTCAGTACTTC
TRBV6-6,TRBJ1-6,NA,NA,15,CASSPPGRMNSPLHF,TGTGCCAGCAGTCCTCCCGGACGGATGAATTCACCCCTCCACTTT
TRBV5-6,TRBJ1-5,NA,NA,12,CASSLGDQPQHF,TGTGCCAGCAGCTTGGGTGATCAGCCCCAGCATTTT
TRBV5-1,TRBJ1-1,NA,NA,15,CASSLSGTVRTEAFF,TGCGCCAGCAGCTTGTCGGGTACAGTAAGGACTGAAGCTTTCTTT
TRBV29-1,TRBJ1-2,NA,NA,11,CSVSVNYGYTF,TGCAGCGTGTCAGTGAACTATGGCTACACCTTC
TRBV7-3,TRBJ2-3,NA,many,14,CASWQGIATDTQYF,TGTGCCAGCTGGCAGGGGATCGCCACAGATACGCAGTATTTT
TRBV4-1,TRBJ1-5,NA,NA,17,CASSHPPRDHGNQPQHF,TGCGCCAGCAGCCACCCTCCCCGGGACCACGGCAATCAGCCCCAGCATTTT
TRBV30,TRBJ1-2,NA,NA,15,CAWSGKTGTNYGYTF,TGTGCCTGGAGTGGCAAGACAGGAACTAACTATGGCTACACCTTC
TRBV4-3,TRBJ1-6,NA,NA,15,CASSQDSRIDSPLHF,TGCGCCAGCAGCCAAGATTCCCGGATTGATTCACCCCTCCACTTT
TRBV6-1,TRBJ1-1,NA,NA,14,CASSELWTDTEAFF,TGTGCCAGCAGTGAATTATGGACAGACACTGAAGCTTTCTTT
TRBV29-1,TRBJ1-1,NA,NA,11,CSGAGTTEAFF,TGCAGCGGCGCTGGGACCACTGAAGCTTTCTTT
TRBV6-5,TRBJ1-6,TRBD1,NA,15,CASSGRDRPNSPLHF,TGTGCCAGCAGTGGACGGGACAGGCCAAATTCACCCCTCCACTTT
TRBV5-1,TRBJ1-1,NA,once,14,CASSEGLMNTEAFF,TGCGCCAGCAGTGAGGGGCTGATGAACACTGAAGCTTTCTTT